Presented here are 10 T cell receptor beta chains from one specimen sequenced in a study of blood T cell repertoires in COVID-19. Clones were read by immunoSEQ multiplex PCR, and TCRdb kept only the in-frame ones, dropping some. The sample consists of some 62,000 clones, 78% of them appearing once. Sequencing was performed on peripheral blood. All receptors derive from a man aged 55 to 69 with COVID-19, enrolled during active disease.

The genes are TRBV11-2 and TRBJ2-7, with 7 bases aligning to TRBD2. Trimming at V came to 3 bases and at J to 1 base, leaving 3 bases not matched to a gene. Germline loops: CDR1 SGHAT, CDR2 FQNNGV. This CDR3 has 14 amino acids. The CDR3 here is CASSFGGGSYEQYF. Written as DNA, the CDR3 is TGTGCCAGCAGCTTTGGGGGGGGGTCCTACGAGCAGTACTTC.

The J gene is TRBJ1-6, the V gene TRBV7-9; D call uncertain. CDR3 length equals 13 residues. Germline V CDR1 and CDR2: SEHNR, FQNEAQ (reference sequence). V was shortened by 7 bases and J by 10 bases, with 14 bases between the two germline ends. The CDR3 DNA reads TGTGCCAGCACCCCGATCGGGGAGTCACCCCTCCACTTT. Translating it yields CASTPIGESPLHF.

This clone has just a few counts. CDR3 bases: TGTGCCTGCCTCTTAGCGGGAGCCTACGAGCAGTACTTC. Protein sequence: CACLLAGAYEQYF. This chain connects TRBV6-4 to TRBJ2-7; 9 nucleotides align to TRBD2. Germline V lookup: CDR1 MRHNA, CDR2 SNTAGT. V lost 11 bases, J lost 2 bases, and 7 bases stayed unmatched. The CDR3 has 13 amino acids.

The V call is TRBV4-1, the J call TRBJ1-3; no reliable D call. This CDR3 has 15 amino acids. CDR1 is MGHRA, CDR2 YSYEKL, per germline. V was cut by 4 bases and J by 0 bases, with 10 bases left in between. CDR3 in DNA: TGCGCCAGCAGCCGAAACGGGAACTCTGGAAACACCATATATTTT. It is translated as CASSRNGNSGNTIYF.

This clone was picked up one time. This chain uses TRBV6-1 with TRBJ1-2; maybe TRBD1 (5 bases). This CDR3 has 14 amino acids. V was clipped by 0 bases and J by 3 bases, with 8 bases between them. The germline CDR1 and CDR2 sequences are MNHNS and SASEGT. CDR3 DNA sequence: TGTGCCAGCAGTGAAGCGACAGAATACTATGGCTACACCTTC. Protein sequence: CASSEATEYYGYTF.

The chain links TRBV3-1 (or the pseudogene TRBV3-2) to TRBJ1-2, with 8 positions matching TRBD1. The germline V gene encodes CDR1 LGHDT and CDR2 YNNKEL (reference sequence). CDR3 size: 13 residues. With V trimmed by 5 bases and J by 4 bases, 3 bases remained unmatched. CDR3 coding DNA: TGTGCCAGCAGCAAACAGGGGGTCTATGGCTACACCTTC. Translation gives CASSKQGVYGYTF.

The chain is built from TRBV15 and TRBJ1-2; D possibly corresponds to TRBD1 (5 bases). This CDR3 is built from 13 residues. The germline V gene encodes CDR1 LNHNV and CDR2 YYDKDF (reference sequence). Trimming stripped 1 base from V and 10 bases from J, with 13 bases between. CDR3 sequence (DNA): TGTGCCACCAGCAGAGGGGGTGGGGACTTCTACACCTTC. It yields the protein CATSRGGGDFYTF.

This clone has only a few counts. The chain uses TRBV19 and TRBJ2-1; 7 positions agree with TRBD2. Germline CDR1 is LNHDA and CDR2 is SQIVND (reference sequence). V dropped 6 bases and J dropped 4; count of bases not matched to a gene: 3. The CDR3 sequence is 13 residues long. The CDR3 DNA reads TGTGCCAGTAGCCTACTAGCGTACAATGAGCAGTTCTTC. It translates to CASSLLAYNEQFF.

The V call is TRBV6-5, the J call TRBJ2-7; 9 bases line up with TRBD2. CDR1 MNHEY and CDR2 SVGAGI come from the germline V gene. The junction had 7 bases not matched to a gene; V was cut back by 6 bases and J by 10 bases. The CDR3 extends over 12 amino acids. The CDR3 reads CASSPTAGGQYF. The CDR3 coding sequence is TGTGCCAGCAGCCCAACAGCGGGAGGTCAGTACTTC.

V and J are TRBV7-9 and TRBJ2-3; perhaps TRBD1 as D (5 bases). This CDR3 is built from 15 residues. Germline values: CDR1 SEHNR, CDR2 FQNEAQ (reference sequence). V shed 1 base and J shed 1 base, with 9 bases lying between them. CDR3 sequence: CASSLVGQGTDTQYF. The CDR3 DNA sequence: TGTGCCAGCAGCTTAGTGGGGCAGGGCACAGATACGCAGTATTTT. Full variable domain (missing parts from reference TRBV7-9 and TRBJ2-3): DTGVSQNPRHKITKRGQNVTFRCDPISEHNRLYWYRQTLGQGPEFLTYFQNEAQLEKSRLLSDRFSAERPKGSFSTLEIQRTEQGDSAMYLCASSLVGQGTDTQYFGPGTRLTVL.